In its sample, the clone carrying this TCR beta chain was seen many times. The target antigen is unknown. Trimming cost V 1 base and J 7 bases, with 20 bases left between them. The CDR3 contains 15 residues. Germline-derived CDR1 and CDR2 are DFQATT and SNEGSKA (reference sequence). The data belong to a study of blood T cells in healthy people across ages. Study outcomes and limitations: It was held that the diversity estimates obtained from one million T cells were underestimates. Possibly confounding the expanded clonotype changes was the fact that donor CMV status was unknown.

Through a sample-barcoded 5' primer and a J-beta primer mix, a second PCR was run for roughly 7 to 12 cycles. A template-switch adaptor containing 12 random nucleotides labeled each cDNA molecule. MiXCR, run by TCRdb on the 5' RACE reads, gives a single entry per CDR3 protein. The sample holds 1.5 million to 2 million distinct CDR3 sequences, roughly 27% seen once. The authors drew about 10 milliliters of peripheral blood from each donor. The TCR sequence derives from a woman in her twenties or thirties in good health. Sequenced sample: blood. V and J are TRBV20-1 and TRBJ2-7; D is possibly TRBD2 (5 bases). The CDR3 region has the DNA TGCAGTGCTAGAGCTTTGGACGGAGGAGCGGAGGAGCAGTACTTC. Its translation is CSARALDGGAEEQYF.